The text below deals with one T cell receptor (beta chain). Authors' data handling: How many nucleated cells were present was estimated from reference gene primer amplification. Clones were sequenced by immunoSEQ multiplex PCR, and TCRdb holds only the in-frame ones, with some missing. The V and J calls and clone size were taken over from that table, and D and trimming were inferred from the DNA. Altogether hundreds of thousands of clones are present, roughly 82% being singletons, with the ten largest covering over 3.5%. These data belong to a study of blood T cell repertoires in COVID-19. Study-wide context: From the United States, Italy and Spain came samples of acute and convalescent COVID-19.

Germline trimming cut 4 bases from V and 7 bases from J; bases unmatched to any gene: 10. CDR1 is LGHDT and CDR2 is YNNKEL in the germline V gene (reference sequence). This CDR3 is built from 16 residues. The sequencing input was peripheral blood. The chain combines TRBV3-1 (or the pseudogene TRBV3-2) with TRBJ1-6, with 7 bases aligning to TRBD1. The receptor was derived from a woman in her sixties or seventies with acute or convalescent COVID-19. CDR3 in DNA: TGTGCCAGCAGCCTAAAGGGTGTACAGGGGAATTCACCCCTCCACTTT. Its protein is CASSLKGVQGNSPLHF.